The next 9 T cell receptor beta chains were all read from a single sample in a study of blood T cell repertoires in COVID-19. Libraries were prepared by immunoSEQ multiplex PCR; TCRdb keeps only in-frame clonotypes and omits some of them. The sample consists of roughly 130,000 clones, more than 75% of them appearing once. The source material was peripheral blood. These receptors were obtained from a woman aged 60-70 years with acute or convalescent COVID-19.

The rearrangement joins TRBV30 to TRBJ2-1; 8 bases are shared with TRBD2. This CDR3 region has 13 residues. Germline assignment: CDR1 GTSNPN and CDR2 SVGIG (reference sequence). Trimming took 0 bases from V and 7 from J; bases not matched to a gene: 2. The CDR3 DNA follows: TGTGCCTGGAGTGTATCTAGCGGGAATGAGCAGTTCTTC. Its translation: CAWSVSSGNEQFF.

The rearrangement joins TRBV30 to TRBJ2-7; 11 bases line up with TRBD2. The germline gives CDR1 GTSNPN, CDR2 SVGIG (reference sequence). The CDR3 has 13 amino acids. V gave up 2 bases and J gave up 6 bases; unmatched junction bases: 3. The CDR3 protein is CAWSSLAGGEQYF. CDR3 in DNA: TGTGCCTGGAGTAGTCTAGCGGGAGGCGAGCAGTACTTC.

The chain links TRBV28 to TRBJ1-5; 7 bases map to TRBD1. This CDR3 is 15 amino acids long. Trimming at V came to 5 bases and at J to 1 base, leaving 5 bases not matched to a gene. Germline CDR1 reads MDHEN; CDR2 reads SYDVKM. In DNA form, the CDR3 reads TGTGCCAGCAGTCCCACAGGGGCGAGCAATCAGCCCCAGCATTTT. Its translation is CASSPTGASNQPQHF.

This chain joins TRBV2 and TRBJ1-5; D gene unclear. Germline V lookup: CDR1 SNHLY, CDR2 FYNNEI. This CDR3 spans 14 amino acids. Between the trimmed V and J ends, which lost 6 bases and 4 bases, there was a span of 13 bases. For the CDR3, the DNA is TGTGCCAGCAGCGATACAGAATTTAATCAGCCCCAGCATTTT. It is translated as CASSDTEFNQPQHF.

This chain uses TRBV7-9 with TRBJ2-1; possibly TRBD2 for D (6 bases). The CDR3 loop spans 15 amino acids. The germline V and J ends were trimmed by 1 base and 8 bases, with 15 bases remaining between them. CDR1 is SEHNR and CDR2 is FQNEAQ in the germline V gene (reference sequence). CDR3 bases: TGTGCCAGCAGCTTAGGCGGGACCCTAGGGGATGAGCAGTTCTTC. Translating it yields CASSLGGTLGDEQFF. Looking up the rest from reference TRBV7-9 and TRBJ2-1 gives the full variable domain: DTGVSQNPRHKITKRGQNVTFRCDPISEHNRLYWYRQTLGQGPEFLTYFQNEAQLEKSRLLSDRFSAERPKGSFSTLEIQRTEQGDSAMYLCASSLGGTLGDEQFFGPGTRLTVL.

The chain uses TRBV10-1 and TRBJ1-5; 7 nucleotides match TRBD1. Germline V gene lookup returns CDR1 WNHNN and CDR2 SYGVQD (reference sequence). V shed 7 bases and J 5 bases; nucleotides not matched to a gene: 14. The CDR3 is 16 amino acids. CDR3 loop: CASTGGLLGRHQPQHF. In DNA, the CDR3 is TGCGCCAGCACAGGGGGGCTCTTGGGGAGGCATCAGCCCCAGCATTTT.

This clone occurred once. The chain joins TRBV12-3 or TRBV12-4 to TRBJ2-3; 8 bases are shared with TRBD2. V dropped 3 bases and J dropped 7; count of bases not matched to a gene: 3. This CDR3 has 13 amino acids. The CDR3 reads CASSLDSGNTQYF. CDR3 in DNA: TGTGCCAGCAGTTTGGATAGCGGGAATACGCAGTATTTT.

This clone was observed once. The chain combines TRBV24-1 with TRBJ2-7; D is unclear. This CDR3 has 13 residues. The germline V gene encodes CDR1 KGHDR and CDR2 SFDVKD. The V and J ends lost 5 bases and 9 bases respectively, with 16 bases between them. CDR3 nucleotide sequence: TGTGCCACCAGTGCGTCAGTAAGTGAGGCGCAGTACTTC. It translates to CATSASVSEAQYF.

The V and J genes are TRBV2 and TRBJ1-3; TRBD1 matches at 8 bases. The CDR3 extends over 15 amino acids. V shed 2 bases and J 3 bases; nucleotides not matched to a gene: 3. The germline V gene has CDR1 SNHLY and CDR2 FYNNEI. This CDR3 is CASSEYRGGGNTIYF. CDR3 in DNA: TGTGCCAGCAGTGAATACAGGGGGGGTGGAAACACCATATATTTT.